This is a list of T cell receptor beta chains from one sample in a study of T-cell memory formation after mild COVID-19. TCRdb independently ran MiXCR on the 5' RACE reads; one entry per CDR3 protein. The sample shows roughly 500,000 distinct CDR3 sequences, 20% of them seen only once. Sequenced material: PBMCs or a T cell subset sorted from them (not recorded which). The origin of the receptors is an adult woman who had mild COVID-19 (a few samples of this study predate the infection). Cell type and time point are not known. The CDR3 runs from the conserved cysteine through the conserved F or W. D genes are given only for firm matches. Clone size is stated in some rows and not others, as once, few, many or a class when expanded.

v_call	d_call	j_call	clone_size	cdr3_nt	cdr3_aa
TRBV6-2/TRBV6-3	NA	TRBJ2-6	once	TGTGCCAGCAGTTACCCGGGGGCCTCTGGACAGACATCCTCTGGGGCCAACGTCCTGACTTTC	CASSYPGASGQTSSGANVLTF
TRBV28	NA	TRBJ2-7	NA	TGTGCCATAGTCAGGGTTAACCCCTACGAGCAGTACTTC	CAIVRVNPYEQYF
TRBV29-1	TRBD1	TRBJ1-6	NA	TGCAGCGTCCGACAGGGGGCGTCCTATAATTCACCCCTCCACTTT	CSVRQGASYNSPLHF
TRBV7-8	TRBD1	TRBJ2-7	few	TGTGCCAGCAGCCCCTTCTCGACAGGGTACGAGCAGTACTTC	CASSPFSTGYEQYF
TRBV20-1	NA	TRBJ2-2	NA	TGCAGTGCTAGAGATATGAGGGCAAGGGGAGGCACCGGGGAGCTGTTTTTT	CSARDMRARGGTGELFF
TRBV10-3	TRBD1	TRBJ1-1	NA	TGTGCCATCCGCGAACAGGGGGCCGTCACTGAAGCTTTCTTT	CAIREQGAVTEAFF
TRBV12-3/TRBV12-4	TRBD1	TRBJ1-2	NA	TGTGCCAGCAGTCGGACAGGGGCCGCCCTCTATGGCTACACCTTC	CASSRTGAALYGYTF
TRBV2	NA	TRBJ2-1	NA	TGTGCCAGCCCTGGGACCACCTCCTATTACAATGAGCAGTTCTTC	CASPGTTSYYNEQFF
TRBV7-8	NA	TRBJ1-3	many	TGTGCCAGCAGCTTATATACGGACACTGACTCTGGAAACACCATATATTTT	CASSLYTDTDSGNTIYF
TRBV10-3	NA	TRBJ2-5	once	TGTGCCATCAGTGAGTCAGCAGGTCAAGAGACCCAGTACTTC	CAISESAGQETQYF